A single sample is the source of the 7 T cell receptor beta chains below, sequenced in a study of blood T cells in healthy people across ages. Alongside a J-beta primer mix, a sample-barcoded 5' primer served in a second PCR lasting about 7 to 12 cycles. TCRdb re-called the 5' RACE reads with MiXCR, one entry per CDR3 protein. The sample records approximately 940,000 distinct CDR3 sequences, under 50% being singletons. The sequencing sample was made of blood. The receptors stem from a man aged 25-45 years in good health.

This clonotype was seen a few times. The chain employs TRBV7-2 and TRBJ1-1; no definite D call. Germline CDR1 and CDR2: SGHTA and FQGNSA. V dropped 3 bases and J dropped 4 bases, with 9 bases sitting between them. The CDR3 totals 13 residues. CDR3 nucleotides: TGTGCCAGCAGCTTCGGGGTAGGCACTGAAGCTTTCTTT. Protein: CASSFGVGTEAFF.

The gene calls are TRBV6-2 or TRBV6-3 and TRBJ2-7; perhaps TRBD2 as D (5 bases). CDR1 is MNHEY, CDR2 SVGEGT, per germline. V gave up 4 bases and J gave up 3 bases, with 13 bases separating them. This CDR3 is 14 amino acids long. The CDR3 bases are TGTGCCAGCAGTTTAGGCTGGGCGGGCTACGAGCAGTACTTC. It codes for CASSLGWAGYEQYF.

In this sample, this clonotype turned up a few times. The chain's CDR3 is CASSRGLAGGPNTGELFF. For the CDR3, the DNA is TGTGCCAGCAGTAGGGGACTAGCGGGGGGCCCGAACACCGGGGAGCTGTTTTTT. This sequence joins TRBV28 and TRBJ2-2; 15 nucleotides agree with TRBD2. The CDR3 has 18 residues. Germline-derived CDR1 and CDR2 are MDHEN and SYDVKM. V lost 5 bases and J lost 0; bases outside the gene matches: 4.

This clonotype was seen only a few times. CDR3 protein: CASSGPGTGNEETQYF. In DNA form, the CDR3 reads TGTGCCAGCAGTGGTCCCGGGACAGGGAACGAAGAGACCCAGTACTTC. This sequence joins TRBV28 and TRBJ2-5, with 9 bases identical to TRBD1. This CDR3 is 16 amino acids long. The junction had 10 bases not matched to a gene; V was cut back by 5 bases and J by 3 bases. The germline V gene encodes CDR1 MDHEN and CDR2 SYDVKM.

This chain connects TRBV20-1 to TRBJ2-7; TRBD1 agrees at 7 bases. Germline CDR1 DFQATT, CDR2 SNEGSKA (reference sequence). This CDR3 is built from 13 residues. J was trimmed by 2 bases and V by 5 bases; bases with no gene match: 6. The CDR3 region is CSAGDSSTYEQYF. For the CDR3, the DNA is TGCAGTGCTGGGGACAGCAGTACCTACGAGCAGTACTTC.

This clonotype came up once. This chain connects TRBV3-1 to TRBJ2-5; 9 bases map to TRBD1. Near its end, the DNA agrees better with TRBJ2-7, so the J call may be wrong. There are 14 residues in the CDR3. In germline, CDR1 is LGHDT, CDR2 YNNKEL (reference sequence). The CDR3: CASSPYRGRDEQYF. CDR3 nucleotides: TGTGCCAGCAGCCCCTACAGGGGGCGCGACGAGCAGTACTTC.

The J gene is TRBJ1-2, the V gene TRBV15, with TRBD1 as a possible D gene (6 bases). V lost 0 bases and J lost 4, with 12 bases in between. Germline V gives CDR1 LNHNV, CDR2 YYDKDF (reference sequence). This CDR3 contains 15 residues. CDR3 residues: CATSRDLTGLYGYTF. In DNA, the CDR3 is TGTGCCACCAGCAGAGACCTAACAGGGCTCTATGGCTACACCTTC.